Here is one T cell receptor beta chain with its context. No antigen is known for it. The sample is drawn from a study of T cell responses to AZD1222 COVID-19 vaccine. Generated by immunoSEQ multiplex PCR, the TCRdb table keeps only in-frame clones and is missing some. This table holds some 84,000 clones, approximately 88% found once. This CDR3 region has 12 residues. Trimming cost V 4 bases and J 0 bases, with 4 bases left between them. The germline V gene encodes CDR1 SGHDT and CDR2 YYEEEE. Overall study findings and caveats: Donors were chiefly white British, with a greater number of females, and clonal diversity was perhaps underestimated.

The chain joins TRBV5-6 to TRBJ1-2; no clear D. The sequencing used peripheral blood, collected 28 days after the second AZD1222 dose. This sequence originates from an adult who received the AZD1222 COVID-19 vaccine. The CDR3 protein is CASSRANYGYTF. In DNA, the CDR3 is TGTGCCAGCAGCAGAGCTAACTATGGCTACACCTTC.